Below, 13 T cell receptor beta chains from the same sample are listed, as sequenced in a study of Ad26.COV2.S vaccination and SARS-CoV-2 variants. Treatment noted: over 15 received Ad26.COV2.S at low or high dose, single or two shots; roughly five received placebo; per-sample allocation not given. Collection of samples fell on day 63 after the first vaccine or placebo injection. TCRdb keeps only in-frame clones here, not all; method: immunoSEQ multiplex PCR. There are some 450,000 clones in the sample; about 90% occur only once, and roughly 4% lies in the top ten. Sample: peripheral blood, taken in a trial of Ad26.COV2.S vaccine versus placebo. These receptors all stem from a person aged 18-60 years who received the Ad26.COV2.S COVID-19 vaccine or a placebo.

This rearrangement joins TRBV7-6 to TRBJ2-1; 7 nucleotides agree with TRBD2. V was pared by 5 bases and J by 6 bases, with 19 bases of the junction left unmatched. Germline values: CDR1 SGHVS, CDR2 FNYEAQ. There are 18 residues in the CDR3. The CDR3 DNA follows: TGTGCCAGCAGCCCGCTTGGGTGGTCTAGCGGCGATCGCAATGAGCAGTTCTTC. Encoded protein: CASSPLGWSSGDRNEQFF.

This chain connects TRBV7-9 to TRBJ2-7, with a possible D match to TRBD1 (5 bases). The V gene lost 3 bases and the J gene lost 2 bases, with 14 bases spanning the gap. This CDR3 is 15 amino acids long. Per the germline V gene, CDR1 is SEHNR and CDR2 is FQNEAQ (reference sequence). DNA for the CDR3: TGTGCCAGCAGCTTTATAGGACATGGGACCTACGAGCAGTACTTC. Its translation is CASSFIGHGTYEQYF.

This clone was detected once. The chain combines TRBV5-6 with TRBJ2-3; the match to TRBD2 covers 10 bases. The length of the CDR3 is 17 residues. Germline V gene data show CDR1 as SGHDT and CDR2 as YYEEEE. V was pared by 0 bases and J by 2 bases, with 6 bases of the junction left unmatched. CDR3 region: CASSLAGSGRNTDTQYF. DNA for the CDR3: TGTGCCAGCAGCTTGGCCGGTAGCGGGAGGAACACAGATACGCAGTATTTT.

The rearrangement links TRBV7-3 to TRBJ1-6; 7 positions match TRBD1. The CDR3 totals 14 residues. Germline assignment: CDR1 SGHTA and CDR2 FQGTGA. V lost 6 bases and J lost 6; bases outside the gene matches: 5. CDR3 loop: CASSLDRSNSPLHF. CDR3 nucleotides: TGTGCCAGCAGTTTGGACAGGTCTAATTCACCCCTCCACTTT.

V usage is TRBV28 and J usage is TRBJ2-7; 7 nucleotides line up with TRBD2. CDR3 length: 16 residues. Germline V lookup: CDR1 MDHEN, CDR2 SYDVKM. V dropped 1 base and J dropped 4; count of bases not matched to a gene: 10. The chain's CDR3 is CASSLSLGSGLYEQYF. In nucleotides, the CDR3 is TGTGCCAGCAGTTTATCGCTAGGTAGCGGGTTGTACGAGCAGTACTTC.

The V and J genes are TRBV7-2 and TRBJ2-5; D is uncertain. The CDR3 is 14 residues long. Deletions cut 2 bases from V and 5 bases from J, with 12 bases between. Germline assignment: CDR1 SGHTA and CDR2 FQGNSA. The CDR3 DNA reads as TGTGCCAGCAGCTTATTGGTTATGGCGGAGACCCAGTACTTC. This translates into CASSLLVMAETQYF.

The chain joins TRBV30 to TRBJ1-4; 7 nucleotides match TRBD1. Looked up from germline, CDR1 is GTSNPN and CDR2 is SVGIG (reference sequence). The trim removed 0 bases at V and 4 bases at J, leaving 8 bases unmatched. The CDR3 is made up of 16 amino acids. This CDR3 reads CAWSVGGHTRNEKLFF. CDR3 coding DNA: TGTGCCTGGAGTGTAGGGGGCCACACGCGTAATGAAAAACTGTTTTTT.

V gene TRBV5-1 combines with J gene TRBJ2-1, with TRBD2 matching over 8 bases. V lost 4 bases, J lost 7 bases, and 10 bases stayed unmatched. This CDR3 comprises 15 residues. From germline, CDR1 is SGHRS and CDR2 YFSETQ. The CDR3 is CASSPSGGAGNEQFF. DNA of the CDR3: TGCGCCAGCAGCCCCAGCGGGGGAGCGGGAAATGAGCAGTTCTTC.

The chain is built from TRBV7-9 and TRBJ2-7; possibly TRBD2 for D (6 bases). This CDR3 is 12 amino acids long. Trimming left V 5 bases short and J 10 bases short, with 15 bases between. Germline assignment: CDR1 SEHNR and CDR2 FQNEAQ (reference sequence). CDR3 coding DNA: TGTGCCAGCAGCCTGGGAGGAAACAATCAGTACTTC. Translation gives CASSLGGNNQYF.

The genes are TRBV6-2 or TRBV6-3 and TRBJ2-1; 8 positions agree with TRBD2. CDR1 MNHEY and CDR2 SVGEGT come from the germline V gene. The CDR3 covers 14 residues. The ends lost 8 bases at V and 2 bases at J; junction bases unmatched: 5. CDR3 coding DNA: TGTGCCAGCTGTTTAGCGGGAACCTACAATGAGCAGTTCTTC. Translating it yields CASCLAGTYNEQFF.

The genes are TRBV28 and TRBJ2-7; 15 bases align to TRBD2. From germline, CDR1 is MDHEN and CDR2 SYDVKM. This CDR3 has 20 amino acids. The V gene end was trimmed by 6 bases and the J gene end by 3 bases; junction bases not matched to a gene: 18. CDR3 amino acids: CASRTRSKWTSGRAHYEQYF. For the CDR3, the DNA is TGTGCCAGCAGGACGCGGTCGAAGTGGACTAGCGGGAGGGCCCACTACGAGCAGTACTTC.

The chain uses TRBV27 and TRBJ2-3, with 7 bases lining up with TRBD1. Germline CDR1 is MNHEY and CDR2 is SMNVEV (reference sequence). The trim removed 5 bases at V and 2 bases at J, leaving 10 bases unmatched. The length of the CDR3 is 16 residues. As DNA, the CDR3 is TGTGCCAGCAGTGACAGGGTTTCCTTCTACACAGATACGCAGTATTTT. Translated: CASSDRVSFYTDTQYF.

The chain is built from TRBV24-1 and TRBJ2-1, with TRBD1 matching over 9 bases. This CDR3 is built from 16 residues. CDR1 is KGHDR, CDR2 SFDVKD, per germline. The V gene end was trimmed by 2 bases and the J gene end by 3 bases; junction bases not matched to a gene: 4. In DNA form, the CDR3 reads TGTGCCACCAGTGATTGGGGACAGGGTAACTACAATGAGCAGTTCTTC. Encoded protein: CATSDWGQGNYNEQFF.